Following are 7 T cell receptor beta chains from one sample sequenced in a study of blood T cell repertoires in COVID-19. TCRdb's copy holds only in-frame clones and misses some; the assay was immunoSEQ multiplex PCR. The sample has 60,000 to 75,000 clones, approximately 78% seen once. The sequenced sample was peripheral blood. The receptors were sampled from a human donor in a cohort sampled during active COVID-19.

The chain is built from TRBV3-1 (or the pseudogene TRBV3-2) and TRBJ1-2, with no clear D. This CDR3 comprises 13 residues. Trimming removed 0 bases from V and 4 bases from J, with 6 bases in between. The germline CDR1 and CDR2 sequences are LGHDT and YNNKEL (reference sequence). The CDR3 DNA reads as TGTGCCAGCAGCCAAGAAACGGTCTATGGCTACACCTTC. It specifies CASSQETVYGYTF.

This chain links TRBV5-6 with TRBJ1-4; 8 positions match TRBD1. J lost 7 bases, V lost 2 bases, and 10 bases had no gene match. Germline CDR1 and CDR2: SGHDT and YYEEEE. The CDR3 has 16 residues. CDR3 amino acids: CASSFGQGLGPEKLFF. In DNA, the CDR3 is TGTGCCAGCAGCTTTGGACAGGGTCTTGGTCCTGAAAAACTGTTTTTT.

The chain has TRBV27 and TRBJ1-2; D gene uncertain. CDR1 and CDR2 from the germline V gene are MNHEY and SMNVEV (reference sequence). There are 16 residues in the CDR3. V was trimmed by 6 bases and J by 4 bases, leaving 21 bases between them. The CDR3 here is CASRFLKVGPSYGYTF. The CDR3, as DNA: TGTGCCAGCAGATTCCTAAAAGTAGGCCCTAGCTATGGCTACACCTTC.

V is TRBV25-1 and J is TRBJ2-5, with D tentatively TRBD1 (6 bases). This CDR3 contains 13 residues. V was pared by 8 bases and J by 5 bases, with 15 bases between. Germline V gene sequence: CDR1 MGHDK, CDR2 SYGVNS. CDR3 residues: CASGNGGVETQYF. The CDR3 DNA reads TGTGCCAGCGGGAATGGGGGCGTGGAGACCCAGTACTTC. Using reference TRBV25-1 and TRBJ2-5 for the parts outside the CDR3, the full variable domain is EADIYQTPRYLVIGTGKKITLECSQTMGHDKMYWYQQDPGMELHLIHYSYGVNSTEKGDLSSESTVSRIRTEHFPLTLESARPSHTSQYLCASGNGGVETQYFGPGTRLLVL.

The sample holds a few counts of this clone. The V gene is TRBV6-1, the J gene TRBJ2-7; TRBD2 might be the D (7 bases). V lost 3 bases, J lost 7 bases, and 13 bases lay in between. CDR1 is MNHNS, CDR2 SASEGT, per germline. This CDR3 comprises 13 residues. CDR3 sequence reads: CASSERGPSEQYV. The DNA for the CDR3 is TGTGCCAGCAGTGAGCGGGGGCCCTCTGAGCAGTACGTC.

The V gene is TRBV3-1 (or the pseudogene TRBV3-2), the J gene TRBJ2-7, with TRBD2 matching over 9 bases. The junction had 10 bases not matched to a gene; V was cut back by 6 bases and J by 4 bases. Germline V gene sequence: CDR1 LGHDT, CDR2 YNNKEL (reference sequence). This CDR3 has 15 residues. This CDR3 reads CASSQEAGGGYEQYF. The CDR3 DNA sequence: TGTGCCAGCAGTCAGGAAGCGGGGGGTGGGTACGAGCAGTACTTC.

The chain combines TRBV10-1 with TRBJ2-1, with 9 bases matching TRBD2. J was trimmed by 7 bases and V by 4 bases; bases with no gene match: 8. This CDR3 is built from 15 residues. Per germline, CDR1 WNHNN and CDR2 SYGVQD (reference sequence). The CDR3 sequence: CASSGRRGGANEQFF. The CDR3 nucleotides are TGCGCCAGCAGTGGCCGGCGGGGGGGGGCAAATGAGCAGTTCTTC.